Included here is one TCR beta chain sequence, with context. Its antigen is undetermined. Germline V gives CDR1 DFQATT, CDR2 SNEGSKA (reference sequence). Trimming took off 6 bases at V and 0 bases at J, with 13 bases between the two ends. The CDR3 spans 14 residues. Treatment here: approximately 11-day PBMC culture with coronavirus spike peptide pools or control peptides (ViraFEST assay). The sample originates from a study of vaccination and CD4 T cells after COVID-19. The Oncomine TCR Beta short-read assay generated sequence data from the DNA of cultured CD4+ T cells. Genomic DNA extraction was carried out from cultured CD4+ T cells. TCRdb independently ran MiXCR on the PCR reads; one entry per CDR3 protein. The data show some 5,000 distinct CDR3 sequences, around 50% seen once.

The sequencing input was CD4+ T cells from blood, cultured in vitro. This sequence was found in a human donor who had recovered from COVID-19. V and J are TRBV20-1 and TRBJ2-3; D is perhaps TRBD1 (6 bases). The CDR3 nucleotides read TGCAGTGCCCTCACAGGGTTCAGCACAGATACGCAGTATTTT. Residues: CSALTGFSTDTQYF.